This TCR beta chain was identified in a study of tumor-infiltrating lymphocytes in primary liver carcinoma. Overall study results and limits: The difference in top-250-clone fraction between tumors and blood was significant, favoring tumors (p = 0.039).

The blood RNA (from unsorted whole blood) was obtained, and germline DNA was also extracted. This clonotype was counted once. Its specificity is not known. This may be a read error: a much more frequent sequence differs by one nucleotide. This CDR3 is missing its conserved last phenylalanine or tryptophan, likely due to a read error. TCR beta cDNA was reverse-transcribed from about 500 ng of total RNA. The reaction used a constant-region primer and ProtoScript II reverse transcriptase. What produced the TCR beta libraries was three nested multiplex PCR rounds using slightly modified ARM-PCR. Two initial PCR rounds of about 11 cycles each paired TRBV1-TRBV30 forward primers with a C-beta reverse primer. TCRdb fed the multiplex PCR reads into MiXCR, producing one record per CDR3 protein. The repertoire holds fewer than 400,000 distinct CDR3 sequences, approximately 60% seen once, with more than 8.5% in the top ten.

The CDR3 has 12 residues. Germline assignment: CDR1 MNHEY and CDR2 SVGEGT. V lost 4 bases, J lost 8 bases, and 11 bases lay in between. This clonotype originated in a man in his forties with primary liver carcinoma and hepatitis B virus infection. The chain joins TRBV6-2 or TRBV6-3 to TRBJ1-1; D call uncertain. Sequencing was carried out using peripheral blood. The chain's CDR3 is CASSLMRAEAFV. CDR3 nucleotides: TGTGCCAGCAGTTTAATGAGGGCCGAAGCTTTCGTT.